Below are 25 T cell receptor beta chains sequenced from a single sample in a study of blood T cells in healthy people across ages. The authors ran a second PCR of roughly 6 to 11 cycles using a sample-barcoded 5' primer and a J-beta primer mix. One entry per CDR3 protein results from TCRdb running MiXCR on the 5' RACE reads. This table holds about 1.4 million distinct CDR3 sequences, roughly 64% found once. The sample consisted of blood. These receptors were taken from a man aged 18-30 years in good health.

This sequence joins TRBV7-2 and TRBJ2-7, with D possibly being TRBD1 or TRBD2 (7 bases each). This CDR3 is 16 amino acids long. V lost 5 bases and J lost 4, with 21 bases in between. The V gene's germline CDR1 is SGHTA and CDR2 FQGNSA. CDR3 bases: TGTGCCAGCAGCCCTGGGGCAGGGGGGGGTCTTTACGAGCAGTACTTC. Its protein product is CASSPGAGGGLYEQYF.

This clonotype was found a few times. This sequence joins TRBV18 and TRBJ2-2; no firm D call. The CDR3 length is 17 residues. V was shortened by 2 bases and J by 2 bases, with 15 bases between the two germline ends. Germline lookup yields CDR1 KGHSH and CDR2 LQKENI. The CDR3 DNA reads TGTGCCAGCTCACCAAGGGCGGCGTCGCGAAACACCGGGGAGCTGTTTTTT. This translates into CASSPRAASRNTGELFF.

The CDR3 loop reads CASSLAYTFGTPTYEQYF. The CDR3 DNA is TGTGCCAGCAGCTTAGCGTACACGTTCGGGACACCGACCTACGAGCAGTACTTC. The chain has TRBV13 and TRBJ2-7; D is perhaps TRBD1 (6 bases). Germline V gene sequence: CDR1 PRHDT, CDR2 FYEKMQ (reference sequence). This CDR3 is built from 18 residues. The V end lost 1 base, the J end lost 2 bases, and 21 bases lay between the germline ends.

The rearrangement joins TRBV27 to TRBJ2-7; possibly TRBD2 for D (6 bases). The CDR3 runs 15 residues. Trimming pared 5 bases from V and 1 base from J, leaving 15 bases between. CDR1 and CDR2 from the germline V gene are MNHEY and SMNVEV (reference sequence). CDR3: CASSPGTGESYEQYF. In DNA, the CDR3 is TGTGCCAGCAGTCCCGGGACGGGGGAGTCCTACGAGCAGTACTTC.

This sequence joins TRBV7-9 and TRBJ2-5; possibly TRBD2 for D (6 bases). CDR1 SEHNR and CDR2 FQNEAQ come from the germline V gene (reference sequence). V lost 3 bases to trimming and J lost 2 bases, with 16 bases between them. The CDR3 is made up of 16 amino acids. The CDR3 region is CASSFFRTLAQETQYF. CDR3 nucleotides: TGTGCCAGCAGCTTTTTTAGGACGCTAGCGCAAGAGACCCAGTACTTC.

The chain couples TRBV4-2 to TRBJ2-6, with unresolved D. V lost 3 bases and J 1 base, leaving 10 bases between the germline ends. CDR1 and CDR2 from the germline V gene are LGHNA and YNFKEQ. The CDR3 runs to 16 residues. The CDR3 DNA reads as TGTGCCAGCAGCCACATCAGAGATTCTGGGGCCAACGTCCTGACTTTC. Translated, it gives CASSHIRDSGANVLTF.

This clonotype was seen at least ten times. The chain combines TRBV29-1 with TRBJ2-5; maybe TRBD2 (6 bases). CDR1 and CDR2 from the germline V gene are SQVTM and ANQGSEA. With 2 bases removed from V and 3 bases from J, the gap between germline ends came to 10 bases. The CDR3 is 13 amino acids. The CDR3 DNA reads TGCAGCGTTGAATTGGACTACAAAGAGACCCAGTACTTC. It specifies CSVELDYKETQYF.

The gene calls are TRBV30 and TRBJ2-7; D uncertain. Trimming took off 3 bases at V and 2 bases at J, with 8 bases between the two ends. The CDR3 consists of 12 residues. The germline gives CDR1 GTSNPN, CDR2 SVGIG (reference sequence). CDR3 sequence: CAWRPWTYEQYF. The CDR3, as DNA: TGTGCCTGGAGGCCCTGGACCTACGAGCAGTACTTC. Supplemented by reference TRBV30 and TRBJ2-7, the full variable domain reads SQTIHQWPATLVQPVGSPLSLECTVEGTSNPNLYWYRQAAGRGLQLLFYSVGIGQISSEVPQNLSASRPQDRQFILSSKKLLLSDSGFYLCAWRPWTYEQYFGPGTRLTVT.

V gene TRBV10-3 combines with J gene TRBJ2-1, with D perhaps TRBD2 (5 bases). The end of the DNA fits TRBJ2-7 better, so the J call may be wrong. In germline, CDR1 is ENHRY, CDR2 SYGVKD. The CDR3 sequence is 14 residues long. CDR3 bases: TGTGCCATCAGTGATGGGAGCGTAGTCAATGAGCAGTACTTC. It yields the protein CAISDGSVVNEQYF.

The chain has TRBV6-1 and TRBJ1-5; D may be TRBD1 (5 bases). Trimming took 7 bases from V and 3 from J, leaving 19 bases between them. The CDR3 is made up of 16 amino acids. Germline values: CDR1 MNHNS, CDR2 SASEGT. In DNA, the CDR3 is TGTGCCAGCATCCTTATTTTTATGGGACCCAATCAGCCCCAGCATTTT. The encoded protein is CASILIFMGPNQPQHF.

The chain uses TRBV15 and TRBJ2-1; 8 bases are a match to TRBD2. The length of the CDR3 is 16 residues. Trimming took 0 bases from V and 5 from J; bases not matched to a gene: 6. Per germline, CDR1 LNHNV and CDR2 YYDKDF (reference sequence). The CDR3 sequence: CATSRDLQGLDNEQFF. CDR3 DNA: TGTGCCACCAGCAGAGATCTACAGGGACTAGACAATGAGCAGTTCTTC.

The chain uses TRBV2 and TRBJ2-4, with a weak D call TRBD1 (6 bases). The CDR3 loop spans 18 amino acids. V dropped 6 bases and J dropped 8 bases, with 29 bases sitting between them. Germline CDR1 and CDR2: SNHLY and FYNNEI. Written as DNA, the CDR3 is TGTGCCAGCAGGGAGACCAGACAGGTGTCAAGGAAGGGAGACATTCAGTACTTC. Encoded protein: CASRETRQVSRKGDIQYF.

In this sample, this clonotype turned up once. CDR3 region: CASRYRLNTEAFF. The CDR3 coding sequence is TGTGCCAGCAGGTACAGGCTGAACACTGAAGCTTTCTTT. V and J are TRBV12-3 or TRBV12-4 and TRBJ1-1; the D gene is possibly TRBD1 (5 bases). This CDR3 comprises 13 residues. V was trimmed by 6 bases and J by 0 bases, leaving 8 bases between them.

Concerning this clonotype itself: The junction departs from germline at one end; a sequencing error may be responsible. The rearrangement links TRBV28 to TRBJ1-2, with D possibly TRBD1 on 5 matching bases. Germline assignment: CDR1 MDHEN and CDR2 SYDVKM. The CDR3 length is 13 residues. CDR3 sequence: CASSLLGDYGHTF. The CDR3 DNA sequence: TGTGCCAGCAGTTTGCTGGGGGACTATGGCCACACCTTC.

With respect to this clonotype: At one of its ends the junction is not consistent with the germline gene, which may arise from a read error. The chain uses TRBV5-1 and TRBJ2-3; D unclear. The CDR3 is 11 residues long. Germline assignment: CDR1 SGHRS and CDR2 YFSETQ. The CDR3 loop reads CAGSRTDTQYF. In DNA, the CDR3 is TGCGCCGGCAGCCGCACAGATACGCAGTATTTT. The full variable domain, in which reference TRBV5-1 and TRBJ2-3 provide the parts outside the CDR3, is KAGVTQTPRYLIKTRGQQVTLSCSPISGHRSVSWYQQTPGQGLQFLFEYFSETQRNKGNFPGRFSGRQFSNSRSEMNVSTLELGDSALYLCAGSRTDTQYFGPGTRLTVL.

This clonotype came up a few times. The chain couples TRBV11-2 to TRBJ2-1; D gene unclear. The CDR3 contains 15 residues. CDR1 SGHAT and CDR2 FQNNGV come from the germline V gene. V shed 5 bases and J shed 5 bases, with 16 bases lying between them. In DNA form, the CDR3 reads TGTGCCAGCAGCCCCCTTACTCTACAGAACAATGAGCAGTTCTTC. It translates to CASSPLTLQNNEQFF.

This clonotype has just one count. The CDR3 sequence is CASGRTEMNTEAFF. The CDR3 region has the DNA TGTGCCAGCGGAAGGACGGAAATGAACACTGAAGCTTTCTTT. The rearrangement links TRBV7-9 to TRBJ1-1, with D uncertain. CDR1 SEHNR and CDR2 FQNEAQ come from the germline V gene (reference sequence). The CDR3 totals 14 residues. Trimming removed 8 bases from V and 0 bases from J, with 13 bases in between.

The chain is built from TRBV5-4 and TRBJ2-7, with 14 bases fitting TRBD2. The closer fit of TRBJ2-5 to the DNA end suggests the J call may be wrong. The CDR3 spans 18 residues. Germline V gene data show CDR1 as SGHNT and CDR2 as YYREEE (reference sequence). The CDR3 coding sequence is TGTGCCAGCAGCTGGGGACTAGCGGGGGTCAATATGGGAGAGACCCAGTACTTC. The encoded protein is CASSWGLAGVNMGETQYF.

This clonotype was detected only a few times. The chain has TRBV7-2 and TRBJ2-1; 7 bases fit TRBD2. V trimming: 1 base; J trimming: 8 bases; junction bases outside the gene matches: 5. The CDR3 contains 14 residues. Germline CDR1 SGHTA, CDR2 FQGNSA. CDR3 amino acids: CASSLGGGYDEQFF. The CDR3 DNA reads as TGTGCCAGCAGCTTAGGGGGAGGGTATGATGAGCAGTTCTTC.

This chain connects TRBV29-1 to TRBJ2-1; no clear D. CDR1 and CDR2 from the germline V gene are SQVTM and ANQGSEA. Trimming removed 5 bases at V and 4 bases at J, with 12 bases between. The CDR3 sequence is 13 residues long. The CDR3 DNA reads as TGCAGCGTTAGGGTATGGGATTACAATGAGCAGTTCTTC. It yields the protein CSVRVWDYNEQFF.

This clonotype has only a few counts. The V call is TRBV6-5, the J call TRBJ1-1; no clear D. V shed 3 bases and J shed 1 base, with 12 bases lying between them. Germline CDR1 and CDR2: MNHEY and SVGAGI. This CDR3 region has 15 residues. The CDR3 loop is CASSYEPMGNTEAFF. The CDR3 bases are TGTGCCAGCAGTTATGAACCGATGGGGAACACTGAAGCTTTCTTT.

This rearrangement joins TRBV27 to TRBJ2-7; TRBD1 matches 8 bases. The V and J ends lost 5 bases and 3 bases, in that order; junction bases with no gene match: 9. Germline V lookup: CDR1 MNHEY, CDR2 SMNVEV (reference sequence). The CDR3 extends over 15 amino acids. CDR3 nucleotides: TGTGCCAGCAGTCCAGGGGGCCAAGAAGTCTACGAGCAGTACTTC. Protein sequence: CASSPGGQEVYEQYF.

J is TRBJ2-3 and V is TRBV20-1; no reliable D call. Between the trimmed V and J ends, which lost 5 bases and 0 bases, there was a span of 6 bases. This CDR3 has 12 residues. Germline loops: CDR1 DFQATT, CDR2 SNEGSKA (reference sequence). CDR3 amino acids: CSAPESTDTQYF. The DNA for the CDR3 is TGCAGTGCTCCGGAGAGCACAGATACGCAGTATTTT.

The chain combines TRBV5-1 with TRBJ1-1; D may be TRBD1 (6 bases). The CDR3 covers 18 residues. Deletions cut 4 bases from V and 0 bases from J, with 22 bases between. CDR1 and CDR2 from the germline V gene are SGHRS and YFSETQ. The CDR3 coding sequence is TGCGCCAGCAGCCCGAACAGGGTGGGAGATCTGGTGAACACTGAAGCTTTCTTT. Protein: CASSPNRVGDLVNTEAFF.

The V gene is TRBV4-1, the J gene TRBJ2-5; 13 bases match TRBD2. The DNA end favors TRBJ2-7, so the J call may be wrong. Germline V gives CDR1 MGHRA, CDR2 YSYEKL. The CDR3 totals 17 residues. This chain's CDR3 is CASSQFGLAGVTYEQYF. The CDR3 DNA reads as TGCGCCAGCAGCCAATTTGGACTAGCGGGGGTTACATACGAGCAGTACTTC.